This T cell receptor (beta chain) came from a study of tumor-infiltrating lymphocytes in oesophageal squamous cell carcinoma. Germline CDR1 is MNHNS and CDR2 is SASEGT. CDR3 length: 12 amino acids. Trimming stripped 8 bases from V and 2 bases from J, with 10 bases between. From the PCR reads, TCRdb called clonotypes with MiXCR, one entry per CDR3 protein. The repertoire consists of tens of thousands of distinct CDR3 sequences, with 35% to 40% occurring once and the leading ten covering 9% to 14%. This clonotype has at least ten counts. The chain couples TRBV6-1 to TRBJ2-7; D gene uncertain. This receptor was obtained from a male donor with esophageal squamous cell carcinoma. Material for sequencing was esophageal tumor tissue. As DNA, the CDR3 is TGTGCCAGCGGCCTGGCGGCCTACGAGCAGTACTTC. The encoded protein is CASGLAAYEQYF.